One and the same sample provided the 18 T cell receptor beta chains below, sequenced in a study of T cell responses to AZD1222 COVID-19 vaccine. Clones were read by immunoSEQ multiplex PCR, and TCRdb kept only the in-frame ones, dropping some. The sample includes about 130,000 clones, around 90% of them seen just once. Source: peripheral blood, taken on day 0 of MenACWY control vaccination. The receptors were sampled from an adult in good health.

The V and J genes are TRBV6-5 and TRBJ1-5; D is possibly TRBD1 (5 bases). This CDR3 has 14 amino acids. Deletions cut 4 bases from V and 6 bases from J, with 13 bases between. CDR1 MNHEY and CDR2 SVGAGI come from the germline V gene. The CDR3 sequence is CASSSPGGGQPQHF. For the CDR3, the DNA is TGTGCCAGCAGTTCCCCGGGGGGGGGTCAGCCCCAGCATTTT.

The CDR3 here is CASSKVDARADGYTF. Written as DNA, the CDR3 is TGTGCCAGCAGCAAAGTTGATGCGCGGGCCGATGGCTACACCTTC. The chain is built from TRBV21-1 and TRBJ1-2. TRBV21-1 is a recognized pseudogene. The CDR3 runs 15 residues.

This rearrangement joins TRBV29-1 to TRBJ2-1, with D perhaps TRBD1 (6 bases). The V gene's germline CDR1 is SQVTM and CDR2 ANQGSEA. The V end lost 4 bases, the J end lost 4 bases, and 17 bases lay between the germline ends. CDR3 length equals 15 residues. The chain's CDR3 is CSVVFTGIKYNEQFF. The CDR3 bases are TGCAGCGTTGTATTCACAGGGATAAAGTACAATGAGCAGTTCTTC.

This clone appeared a single time. This chain links TRBV5-1 with TRBJ2-2; a weak D match, TRBD1 (5 bases). The germline V gene encodes CDR1 SGHRS and CDR2 YFSETQ. CDR3 length: 14 amino acids. Trimming left V 0 bases short and J 4 bases short, with 7 bases between. The CDR3 region is CASSLGQSTGELFF. CDR3 bases: TGCGCCAGCAGCTTGGGACAGTCCACCGGGGAGCTGTTTTTT.

The count of this clone is one. The chain couples TRBV28 to TRBJ2-7; D is perhaps TRBD1 or TRBD2 (5 bases each). The CDR3 consists of 15 residues. V was pared by 3 bases and J by 2 bases, with 14 bases between. The V gene's germline CDR1 is MDHEN and CDR2 SYDVKM. The CDR3 spells CASSFSSGLPYEQYF. As DNA, the CDR3 is TGTGCCAGCAGTTTTAGTTCGGGGCTTCCCTACGAGCAGTACTTC.

This clone was seen just once. This rearrangement joins TRBV18 to TRBJ1-2; a weak D match, TRBD1 (5 bases). Germline CDR1 and CDR2: KGHSH and LQKENI. The V and J ends lost 2 bases and 0 bases respectively, with 13 bases between them. The CDR3 is 16 residues long. Written as DNA, the CDR3 is TGTGCCAGCTCACCAGCGGGACGTTCGGCTAACTATGGCTACACCTTC. It specifies CASSPAGRSANYGYTF.

The chain combines TRBV9 with TRBJ2-3, with D unclear. V shed 3 bases and J shed 2 bases, with 7 bases lying between them. This CDR3 spans 13 amino acids. Looked up from germline, CDR1 is SGDLS and CDR2 is YYNGEE. CDR3 DNA sequence: TGTGCCAGCAGCGGGACGGTCACAGATACGCAGTATTTT. Amino acid sequence: CASSGTVTDTQYF.

V usage is TRBV18 and J usage is TRBJ2-1, with 7 nucleotides matching TRBD1. Germline CDR1 reads KGHSH; CDR2 reads LQKENI. The V segment lost 2 bases and the J segment 8 bases; nucleotides outside the gene matches: 15. The CDR3 runs to 17 residues. CDR3 residues: CASSPSRGSDPLDEQFF. CDR3 bases: TGTGCCAGCTCACCATCCAGGGGGTCGGATCCTCTCGATGAGCAGTTCTTC.

The gene calls are TRBV7-2 and TRBJ1-5, with D hard to call. This CDR3 has 16 amino acids. The germline V and J ends were trimmed by 2 bases and 1 base, with 12 bases remaining between them. The germline V gene has CDR1 SGHTA and CDR2 FQGNSA. CDR3 DNA: TGTGCCAGCAGCTTATATGGGGAATTAAGCAATCAGCCCCAGCATTTT. Translation gives CASSLYGELSNQPQHF.

The V and J genes are TRBV7-8 and TRBJ2-3; a possible D gene is TRBD1 (5 bases). The CDR3 has 16 amino acids. Germline CDR1 SGHVS, CDR2 FQNEAQ. Trimming took 9 bases from V and 0 from J, leaving 19 bases between them. In DNA, the CDR3 is TGTGCCAGTCGTTTTCGGTGGGGCTCTAGCACAGATACGCAGTATTTT. This codes for CASRFRWGSSTDTQYF.

This clone was seen a single time. The gene calls are TRBV2 and TRBJ1-5; 9 nucleotides align to TRBD1. V shed 6 bases and J 6 bases; nucleotides not matched to a gene: 9. The germline V gene has CDR1 SNHLY and CDR2 FYNNEI. This CDR3 has 15 amino acids. In DNA form, the CDR3 reads TGTGCCAGCAGAAAAGAACAGGGGGCTGGTCAGCCCCAGCATTTT. Translation: CASRKEQGAGQPQHF.

The chain joins TRBV2 to TRBJ1-1; unclear D gene. Germline-derived CDR1 and CDR2 are SNHLY and FYNNEI. There are 14 residues in the CDR3. Trimming pared 7 bases from V and 4 bases from J, leaving 16 bases between. CDR3 nucleotide sequence: TGTGCCAGCACGGTGCGGACGGAGGGCACTGAAGCTTTCTTT. Amino acid sequence: CASTVRTEGTEAFF.

V is TRBV11-2 and J is TRBJ1-1, with unresolved D. CDR3 length equals 14 residues. Germline CDR1 reads SGHAT; CDR2 reads FQNNGV. V lost 7 bases and J 5 bases, leaving 17 bases between the germline ends. The CDR3 DNA follows: TGTGCCAGCATCAAAGGGATGGGGTCAACTGAAGCTTTCTTT. It specifies CASIKGMGSTEAFF.

The chain couples TRBV11-2 to TRBJ2-1, with D tentatively TRBD2 (6 bases). V shed 0 bases and J shed 0 bases, with 12 bases lying between them. Germline-derived CDR1 and CDR2 are SGHAT and FQNNGV. This CDR3 region has 17 residues. The CDR3 DNA reads TGTGCCAGCAGCTTAGAAAGGCGGGGAGCCTCCTACAATGAGCAGTTCTTC. This encodes CASSLERRGASYNEQFF.

This chain uses TRBV10-1 with TRBJ1-1; weak D call: TRBD1 (5 bases). The germline CDR1 and CDR2 sequences are WNHNN and SYGVQD (reference sequence). V lost 6 bases and J 3 bases, leaving 14 bases between the germline ends. The CDR3 has 14 residues. The DNA for the CDR3 is TGCGCCAGCAGATCCAGCGGGGGGGACACTGAAGCTTTCTTT. This gives the protein CASRSSGGDTEAFF.

V usage is TRBV27 and J usage is TRBJ2-1; maybe TRBD2 (6 bases). CDR3 length: 17 residues. V was shortened by 3 bases and J by 6 bases, with 21 bases between the two germline ends. Germline V gene data show CDR1 as MNHEY and CDR2 as SMNVEV (reference sequence). CDR3 amino acids: CASSFGAGGTRLNEQFF. The CDR3 nucleotides are TGTGCCAGCAGTTTTGGGGCCGGCGGGACCCGGCTCAATGAGCAGTTCTTC.

This clone was counted between two and nine times. V gene TRBV9 combines with J gene TRBJ1-1; D ambiguous. V lost 0 bases and J lost 7, with 13 bases in between. Germline CDR1 and CDR2: SGDLS and YYNGEE. The CDR3 is 14 amino acids. The CDR3 DNA is TGTGCCAGCAGCGTAGAGGGAGACGTAAGTGAAGCTTTCTTT. Its protein product is CASSVEGDVSEAFF.

This chain joins TRBV6-5 and TRBJ1-6; D gene uncertain. The CDR3 runs to 16 residues. Germline lookup yields CDR1 MNHEY and CDR2 SVGAGI. With 2 bases removed from V and 7 bases from J, the gap between germline ends came to 15 bases. The CDR3 DNA reads TGTGCCAGCAGTTACCGGGCCAAGGGCGGCAATTCACCCCTCCACTTT. Translating it yields CASSYRAKGGNSPLHF.